One sample yielded the 24 T cell receptor beta chains listed below, sequenced in a study of Ad26.COV2.S vaccination and SARS-CoV-2 variants. Treatment: some 19 received Ad26.COV2.S at low or high dose, single or two shots; about 5 received placebo; per-sample allocation not given. Specimen acquisition occurred on day 63 following the initial vaccine or placebo injection. Profiling relied on immunoSEQ multiplex PCR, and the TCRdb table lists in-frame clones only, not all of them. The sample contains about 460,000 clones, roughly nine tenths of which appear only once. Material: peripheral blood, obtained in a trial of Ad26.COV2.S vaccine versus placebo. The receptors shown here come from a person between 18 and 60 years old who received the Ad26.COV2.S COVID-19 vaccine or a placebo.

This clone was observed once. The J gene is TRBJ2-1, the V gene TRBV9; D is perhaps TRBD2 (6 bases). The CDR3 totals 16 residues. Looked up from germline, CDR1 is SGDLS and CDR2 is YYNGEE. V shed 4 bases and J shed 0 bases, with 14 bases lying between them. CDR3: CASSPRGGSSYNEQFF. In nucleotides, the CDR3 is TGTGCCAGCAGCCCTCGGGGAGGAAGCTCCTACAATGAGCAGTTCTTC.

This clone has more than one count but fewer than ten. The gene calls are TRBV18 and TRBJ2-7; D gene unclear. V shed 4 bases and J shed 5 bases, with 12 bases lying between them. The CDR3 contains 13 residues. From germline, CDR1 is KGHSH and CDR2 LQKENI. The CDR3 spells CASSRSGWDEQYF. CDR3 nucleotides: TGTGCCAGCTCACGTTCAGGTTGGGACGAGCAGTACTTC.

In this sample, this clone turned up once. This sequence joins TRBV19 and TRBJ2-7; 7 nucleotides align to TRBD1. Germline CDR1 LNHDA, CDR2 SQIVND (reference sequence). This CDR3 has 14 amino acids. The V and J ends lost 7 bases and 1 base, in that order; junction bases with no gene match: 7. CDR3 loop: CASKWRTGSYEQYF. CDR3 DNA sequence: TGTGCCAGTAAGTGGCGGACAGGTTCCTACGAGCAGTACTTC.

The chain has TRBV2 and TRBJ2-1, with 13 positions matching TRBD2. CDR1 and CDR2 (germline): SNHLY, FYNNEI. The CDR3 contains 14 residues. V lost 4 bases to trimming and J lost 6 bases; unmatched junction nucleotides: 0. Here the CDR3 DNA reads TGTGCCAGCAGTGGGACTAGCGGGAGCAATGAGCAGTTCTTC. As protein: CASSGTSGSNEQFF.

This clone was detected once. The V and J genes are TRBV12-3 or TRBV12-4 and TRBJ1-5; a weak D match, TRBD1 (5 bases). The CDR3 sequence is 12 residues long. The V gene lost 6 bases and the J gene lost 6 bases, with 9 bases spanning the gap. For the CDR3, the DNA is TGTGCCAGCAGCCCCCAGGGTCAGCCCCAGCATTTT. Translating gives CASSPQGQPQHF.

The V and J genes are TRBV7-9 and TRBJ2-7; D may be TRBD1 (6 bases). The length of the CDR3 is 14 residues. Trimming stripped 4 bases from V and 3 bases from J, with 13 bases between. Germline-derived CDR1 and CDR2 are SEHNR and FQNEAQ (reference sequence). CDR3 residues: CASSSDARGYEQYF. The CDR3, as DNA: TGTGCCAGCAGCTCCGACGCCAGGGGCTACGAGCAGTACTTC. Variable domain in full (rest from reference TRBV7-9 and TRBJ2-7): DTGVSQNPRHKITKRGQNVTFRCDPISEHNRLYWYRQTLGQGPEFLTYFQNEAQLEKSRLLSDRFSAERPKGSFSTLEIQRTEQGDSAMYLCASSSDARGYEQYFGPGTRLTVT.

CDR3 protein: CASSPQGGNNSPLHF. As DNA, the CDR3 is TGTGCCAGCAGCCCCCAGGGCGGGAATAATTCACCCCTCCACTTT. V is TRBV7-9 and J is TRBJ1-6; D might be TRBD1 (5 bases). The CDR3 has 15 amino acids. Looked up from germline, CDR1 is SEHNR and CDR2 is FQNEAQ (reference sequence). Trimming stripped 5 bases from V and 5 bases from J, with 13 bases between. The full variable domain, rest sourced from reference TRBV7-9 and TRBJ1-6, is DTGVSQNPRHKITKRGQNVTFRCDPISEHNRLYWYRQTLGQGPEFLTYFQNEAQLEKSRLLSDRFSAERPKGSFSTLEIQRTEQGDSAMYLCASSPQGGNNSPLHFGNGTRLTVT.

The chain links TRBV14 to TRBJ1-2; D is undetermined. V lost 0 bases and J lost 0, with 11 bases in between. This CDR3 spans 16 amino acids. Germline V gene sequence: CDR1 SGHDN, CDR2 FVKESK. CDR3 sequence reads: CASSQDLQSTNYGYTF. The CDR3 DNA sequence: TGTGCCAGCAGCCAAGATCTACAGTCGACTAACTATGGCTACACCTTC.

The chain employs TRBV13 and TRBJ1-3, with TRBD1 identical over 7 bases. The CDR3 is made up of 15 amino acids. Germline trimming cut 5 bases from V and 0 bases from J; bases unmatched to any gene: 4. CDR1 and CDR2 (germline): PRHDT, FYEKMQ (reference sequence). CDR3 coding DNA: TGTGCCAGCAGCCCGGGACAGCACTCTGGAAACACCATATATTTT. This sequence encodes CASSPGQHSGNTIYF.

This sequence joins TRBV6-4 and TRBJ2-3, with 7 bases aligning to TRBD1. With 3 bases clipped from V and 2 bases from J, the junction kept 2 bases outside the gene matches. This CDR3 spans 14 amino acids. Germline CDR1 and CDR2: MRHNA and SNTAGT. CDR3 amino acids: CASSETGSTDTQYF. The CDR3 DNA is TGTGCCAGCAGTGAGACAGGGTCCACAGATACGCAGTATTTT.

The V call is TRBV5-8, the J call TRBJ1-3; D gene uncertain. Germline V gene data show CDR1 as SGHTS and CDR2 as YDEGEE. Trimming took 3 bases from V and 0 from J, leaving 4 bases between them. CDR3 length: 13 amino acids. The CDR3 sequence: CASSSISGNTIYF. The CDR3 DNA is TGTGCCAGCAGCTCAATCTCTGGAAACACCATATATTTT.

The chain has TRBV7-6 and TRBJ2-3; the D is unclear. V was clipped by 4 bases and J by 8 bases, with 10 bases between them. The CDR3 covers 12 residues. Germline V gives CDR1 SGHVS, CDR2 FNYEAQ. CDR3 sequence reads: CASSSGAVTQYF. CDR3 coding DNA: TGTGCCAGCAGCTCTGGAGCTGTTACGCAGTATTTT.

V is TRBV6-5 and J is TRBJ1-4, with TRBD1 matching 9 bases. J gave up 6 bases and V 3 bases, and 5 bases lay outside the gene matches. CDR3 size: 15 residues. Germline V gene sequence: CDR1 MNHEY, CDR2 SVGAGI. As DNA, the CDR3 is TGTGCCAGCAGTTATTCGACAGGGGGATATGAAAAACTGTTTTTT. Its translation is CASSYSTGGYEKLFF.

The rearrangement links TRBV6-5 to TRBJ2-3; D is possibly TRBD1 or TRBD2 (5 bases each). In germline, CDR1 is MNHEY, CDR2 SVGAGI. This CDR3 comprises 14 residues. V lost 6 bases and J 1 base, leaving 11 bases between the germline ends. CDR3 coding DNA: TGTGCCAGCAGGATGGGACCCGGCACAGATACGCAGTATTTT. Translated: CASRMGPGTDTQYF.

The genes are TRBV30 and TRBJ1-5; no firm D call. The CDR3 spans 12 residues. The germline gives CDR1 GTSNPN, CDR2 SVGIG (reference sequence). With 0 bases removed from V and 9 bases from J, the gap between germline ends came to 9 bases. CDR3 sequence: CAWSVLFGPQHF. The CDR3 nucleotides read TGTGCCTGGAGTGTACTATTCGGGCCCCAGCATTTT.

The CDR3, as DNA: TGTGCCAGTAGTAAGGGACAGGGGTTATCGGAGTACTTC. It translates to CASSKGQGLSEYF. This chain connects TRBV19 to TRBJ2-7; the match to TRBD1 covers 10 bases. J was trimmed by 11 bases and V by 4 bases; bases with no gene match: 8. CDR1 is LNHDA and CDR2 is SQIVND in the germline V gene (reference sequence). The CDR3 has 13 residues.

The chain links TRBV28 to TRBJ1-5; TRBD1 agrees at 9 bases. This CDR3 is 16 amino acids long. The trim removed 6 bases at V and 0 bases at J, leaving 6 bases unmatched. Looked up from germline, CDR1 is MDHEN and CDR2 is SYDVKM. CDR3: CASRAWGQGSNQPQHF. DNA for the CDR3: TGTGCCAGCAGGGCTTGGGGACAGGGTAGCAATCAGCCCCAGCATTTT. Full variable domain (outside the CDR3, taken from reference TRBV28 and TRBJ1-5): DVKVTQSSRYLVKRTGEKVFLECVQDMDHENMFWYRQDPGLGLRLIYFSYDVKMKEKGDIPEGYSVSREKKERFSLILESASTNQTSMYLCASRAWGQGSNQPQHFGDGTRLSIL.

The genes are TRBV5-3 and TRBJ2-7, with D tentatively TRBD2 (6 bases). TRBV5-3 is marked as an open reading frame, function uncertain. CDR3 length: 16 residues. V was trimmed by 0 bases and J by 4 bases, leaving 17 bases between them. The CDR3 loop is CARSLVTAGRSYEQYF. The DNA of the CDR3 is TGTGCCAGAAGCTTGGTTACGGCAGGGAGGTCGTACGAGCAGTACTTC.

This chain joins TRBV6-1 and TRBJ1-6; no clear D gene. Germline assignment: CDR1 MNHNS and CDR2 SASEGT. The germline V and J ends were trimmed by 3 bases and 0 bases, with 9 bases remaining between them. The CDR3 runs to 16 residues. This CDR3 reads CASSDYPSSYNSPLHF. The CDR3 coding sequence is TGTGCCAGCAGTGACTATCCCAGCTCCTATAATTCACCCCTCCACTTT.

The J gene is TRBJ2-7, the V gene TRBV9, with no clear D. This CDR3 is built from 14 residues. V dropped 2 bases and J dropped 0 bases, with 9 bases sitting between them. Germline V gives CDR1 SGDLS, CDR2 YYNGEE. The chain's CDR3 is CASSVGLGSYEQYF. CDR3 coding DNA: TGTGCCAGCAGCGTTGGGTTGGGCTCCTACGAGCAGTACTTC. The full variable domain, completed using reference TRBV9 and TRBJ2-7, is DSGVTQTPKHLITATGQRVTLRCSPRSGDLSVYWYQQSLDQGLQFLIQYYNGEERAKGNILERFSAQQFPDLHSELNLSSLELGDSALYFCASSVGLGSYEQYFGPGTRLTVT.

This chain joins TRBV6-5 and TRBJ1-2, with TRBD1 matching 9 bases. V shed 6 bases and J 7 bases; nucleotides not matched to a gene: 3. The CDR3 length is 12 residues. Germline V lookup: CDR1 MNHEY, CDR2 SVGAGI. The DNA for the CDR3 is TGTGCCAGCAGGGGACAGGGTGGTGGCTACACCTTC. Residues: CASRGQGGGYTF.

The chain uses TRBV20-1 and TRBJ2-3; D is unclear. Germline CDR1 reads DFQATT; CDR2 reads SNEGSKA (reference sequence). The CDR3 totals 14 residues. V shed 3 bases and J shed 1 base, with 11 bases lying between them. The CDR3 is CSASSRKGTDTQYF. The CDR3 DNA is TGCAGTGCTAGTAGTAGGAAGGGCACAGATACGCAGTATTTT.

The V gene is TRBV7-9, the J gene TRBJ2-7; D unclear. This CDR3 has 13 residues. Trimming shortened V by 6 bases and J by 0 bases, and 9 bases separated the two germline ends. Germline CDR1 reads SEHNR; CDR2 reads FQNEAQ (reference sequence). The CDR3, as DNA: TGTGCCAGCAGAGGTGCATCCTCCTACGAGCAGTACTTC. Amino acid sequence: CASRGASSYEQYF.

This clone has only one observation. The V and J genes are TRBV7-9 and TRBJ2-5; D gene ambiguous. Germline loops: CDR1 SEHNR, CDR2 FQNEAQ (reference sequence). V gave up 2 bases and J gave up 0 bases, with 10 bases separating them. There are 15 residues in the CDR3. The CDR3 sequence is CASSLLSSDQETQYF. The CDR3 DNA reads TGTGCCAGCAGCTTATTGTCTAGTGACCAAGAGACCCAGTACTTC.